Listed here are 19 T cell receptor beta chains from one sample, sequenced in a study of T cell changes during pregnancy in multiple sclerosis. Repertoires were generated with immunoSEQ multiplex PCR, while TCRdb's copy carries only in-frame clones and drops some. Among roughly 120,000 clones listed, 92% were seen once. Sequencing used peripheral blood, obtained in the third trimester of pregnancy. These receptors all come from a female donor with multiple sclerosis, enrolled in a pregnancy study.

CDR3 nucleotide sequence: TGTGCCAGCAGCTACAGTCCGACCTATGGCTACACCTTC. Residues: CASSYSPTYGYTF. This chain connects TRBV5-5 to TRBJ1-2; no clear D. The CDR3 sequence is 13 residues long. Trimming pared 3 bases from V and 4 bases from J, leaving 10 bases between. Germline values: CDR1 SGHKS, CDR2 YYEKEE (reference sequence). Looking up the rest from reference TRBV5-5 and TRBJ1-2 gives the full variable domain: DAGVTQSPTHLIKTRGQQVTLRCSPISGHKSVSWYQQVLGQGPQFIFQYYEKEERGRGNFPDRFSARQFPNYSSELNVNALLLGDSALYLCASSYSPTYGYTFGSGTRLTVV.

The V and J genes are TRBV11-2 and TRBJ1-6, with D perhaps matching TRBD1 (5 bases). The V end lost 2 bases, the J end lost 10 bases, and 12 bases lay between the germline ends. Germline V gene sequence: CDR1 SGHAT, CDR2 FQNNGV. This CDR3 is built from 14 residues. The CDR3 bases are TGTGCCAGCAGCTTAAGCCCGGGGGAATCACCCCTCCACTTT. Protein: CASSLSPGESPLHF.

There are a few counts of this clone. The chain links TRBV28 to TRBJ1-2; 7 nucleotides line up with TRBD1. V lost 5 bases and J lost 2; bases outside the gene matches: 5. The CDR3 totals 14 residues. Germline-derived CDR1 and CDR2 are MDHEN and SYDVKM. CDR3 nucleotide sequence: TGTGCCAGCAGTGAACCGGGACAGAACTATGGCTACACCTTC. It is translated as CASSEPGQNYGYTF.

The chain links TRBV4-1 to TRBJ2-7, with a possible D match to TRBD2 (5 bases). This CDR3 has 14 amino acids. The germline V gene has CDR1 MGHRA and CDR2 YSYEKL. Deletions cut 1 base from V and 7 bases from J, with 14 bases between. The CDR3 protein is CASSQANSGLEQYF. CDR3 nucleotides: TGCGCCAGCAGCCAAGCTAACAGCGGTCTGGAGCAGTACTTC.

CDR3 loop: CASSDPGVSWEQYF. CDR3 DNA: TGTGCCAGCAGCGACCCGGGGGTTAGCTGGGAGCAGTACTTC. The chain employs TRBV5-6 and TRBJ2-7; tentative D call: TRBD2 (6 bases). The germline V gene encodes CDR1 SGHDT and CDR2 YYEEEE. The CDR3 extends over 14 amino acids. V was pared by 4 bases and J by 7 bases, with 18 bases between.

V gene TRBV7-3 combines with J gene TRBJ2-1; D might be TRBD2 (5 bases). V lost 2 bases and J 0 bases, leaving 8 bases between the germline ends. Germline assignment: CDR1 SGHTA and CDR2 FQGTGA. This CDR3 region has 15 residues. CDR3 sequence (DNA): TGTGCCAGCAGCTTAGGAGGTGGCTCCTACAATGAGCAGTTCTTC. Amino acid sequence: CASSLGGGSYNEQFF. Filled out from reference TRBV7-3 and TRBJ2-1, the complete variable domain reads GAGVSQTPSNKVTEKGKYVELRCDPISGHTALYWYRQSLGQGPEFLIYFQGTGAADDSGLPNDRFFAVRPEGSVSTLKIQRTERGDSAVYLCASSLGGGSYNEQFFGPGTRLTVL.

The chain uses TRBV6-4 and TRBJ2-3, with a weak D call TRBD2 (6 bases). Germline values: CDR1 MRHNA, CDR2 SNTAGT. This CDR3 is built from 16 residues. V was cut by 3 bases and J by 1 base, with 14 bases left in between. CDR3 residues: CASSEGGGKGTDTQYF. The CDR3 DNA reads as TGTGCCAGCAGTGAAGGAGGCGGGAAGGGCACAGATACGCAGTATTTT.

The CDR3 DNA follows: TGCGCCAGCAGCTTGGGTTCGGGGAGGGGGGAGCAGTACTTC. This gives the protein CASSLGSGRGEQYF. The rearrangement links TRBV5-1 to TRBJ2-7; TRBD2 is a possible D gene (7 bases). From germline, CDR1 is SGHRS and CDR2 YFSETQ. The CDR3 loop spans 14 amino acids. V was clipped by 0 bases and J by 7 bases, with 14 bases between them.

This chain links TRBV28 with TRBJ2-7; D call uncertain. Germline CDR1 is MDHEN and CDR2 is SYDVKM. This CDR3 comprises 13 residues. V gave up 5 bases and J gave up 2 bases, with 10 bases separating them. The DNA for the CDR3 is TGTGCCAGCAGTCTTGTGACACCCTACGAGCAGTACTTC. This codes for CASSLVTPYEQYF. Looking up the rest from reference TRBV28 and TRBJ2-7 gives the full variable domain: DVKVTQSSRYLVKRTGEKVFLECVQDMDHENMFWYRQDPGLGLRLIYFSYDVKMKEKGDIPEGYSVSREKKERFSLILESASTNQTSMYLCASSLVTPYEQYFGPGTRLTVT.

This sequence joins TRBV9 and TRBJ1-1; a weak D match, TRBD1 (5 bases). Germline loops: CDR1 SGDLS, CDR2 YYNGEE. The CDR3 has 15 residues. The germline V and J ends were trimmed by 4 bases and 1 base, with 14 bases remaining between them. CDR3 nucleotide sequence: TGTGCCAGCAGCCCCCTTGCTAGGGGGAACACTGAAGCTTTCTTT. It translates to CASSPLARGNTEAFF. Drawing the rest from reference TRBV9 and TRBJ1-1, the complete variable domain is DSGVTQTPKHLITATGQRVTLRCSPRSGDLSVYWYQQSLDQGLQFLIQYYNGEERAKGNILERFSAQQFPDLHSELNLSSLELGDSALYFCASSPLARGNTEAFFGQGTRLTVV.

The V gene is TRBV29-1, the J gene TRBJ2-3, with TRBD1 as a possible D gene (5 bases). With 3 bases removed from V and 2 bases from J, the gap between germline ends came to 9 bases. The CDR3 loop spans 13 amino acids. Germline loops: CDR1 SQVTM, CDR2 ANQGSEA. CDR3 amino acids: CSVEGQSTDTQYF. The CDR3 DNA is TGCAGCGTTGAGGGGCAGTCCACAGATACGCAGTATTTT.

This clone was counted many times. The chain joins TRBV6-6 to TRBJ2-3; unclear D gene. Germline values: CDR1 MNHNY, CDR2 SVGAGI (reference sequence). V was pared by 2 bases and J by 1 base, with 7 bases between. This CDR3 has 14 amino acids. The CDR3 nucleotides read TGTGCCAGCAGTTACGTTGAGGGCACAGATACGCAGTATTTT. It translates to CASSYVEGTDTQYF.

This clone was detected a few times. CDR3: CASSVEAGNTEAFF. DNA for the CDR3: TGTGCCAGCAGCGTAGAGGCGGGGAACACTGAAGCTTTCTTT. The chain uses TRBV9 and TRBJ1-1; D remains unclear. CDR3 length: 14 residues. Germline values: CDR1 SGDLS, CDR2 YYNGEE. With 0 bases removed from V and 1 base from J, the gap between germline ends came to 7 bases.

This chain connects TRBV7-9 to TRBJ2-6; weak D call: TRBD1 (6 bases). Germline assignment: CDR1 SEHNR and CDR2 FQNEAQ (reference sequence). Trimming stripped 4 bases from V and 1 base from J, with 8 bases between. The CDR3 sequence is 15 residues long. Here the CDR3 reads CASSSDSSGANVLTF. The CDR3 DNA follows: TGTGCCAGCAGCTCGGACAGTTCTGGGGCCAACGTCCTGACTTTC. Drawing the rest from reference TRBV7-9 and TRBJ2-6, the complete variable domain is DTGVSQNPRHKITKRGQNVTFRCDPISEHNRLYWYRQTLGQGPEFLTYFQNEAQLEKSRLLSDRFSAERPKGSFSTLEIQRTEQGDSAMYLCASSSDSSGANVLTFGAGSRLTVL.

This clone was seen once. The J gene is TRBJ2-5, the V gene TRBV6-6; 8 bases map to TRBD2. This CDR3 contains 16 residues. With 0 bases clipped from V and 2 bases from J, the junction kept 5 bases outside the gene matches. In germline, CDR1 is MNHNY, CDR2 SVGAGI (reference sequence). The CDR3 loop reads CASSYSASGLQETQYF. The CDR3 DNA is TGTGCCAGCAGTTACTCGGCTAGCGGGTTACAAGAGACCCAGTACTTC.

The chain uses TRBV6-5 and TRBJ1-2, with D perhaps TRBD1 (5 bases). The CDR3 runs to 14 residues. Germline V gene data show CDR1 as MNHEY and CDR2 as SVGAGI. Trimming took 7 bases from V and 4 from J, leaving 16 bases between them. In nucleotides, the CDR3 is TGTGCCAGCAAAGGCAGGGCCCCTATCTATGGCTACACCTTC. Its protein is CASKGRAPIYGYTF.

The rearrangement joins TRBV7-3 to TRBJ2-1; 10 bases are a match to TRBD1. The CDR3 spans 15 residues. Germline-derived CDR1 and CDR2 are SGHTA and FQGTGA. V shed 5 bases, J shed 3 bases, and the junction held 4 bases outside the gene matches. DNA of the CDR3: TGTGCCAGCAGCCCCCGGACAGGGGGCTACAATGAGCAGTTCTTC. It yields the protein CASSPRTGGYNEQFF.

The rearrangement links TRBV19 to TRBJ2-1; TRBD2 matches at 9 bases. There are 15 residues in the CDR3. Trimming at V came to 1 base and at J to 6 bases, leaving 4 bases not matched to a gene. CDR1 and CDR2 (germline): LNHDA, SQIVND (reference sequence). The CDR3 sequence: CASSIGGRGSNEQFF. CDR3 nucleotide sequence: TGTGCCAGTAGTATAGGCGGGAGGGGGTCCAATGAGCAGTTCTTC.

The chain carries TRBV7-8 and TRBJ2-7; 7 nucleotides align to TRBD1. Germline assignment: CDR1 SGHVS and CDR2 FQNEAQ. Trimming at V came to 0 bases and at J to 0 bases, leaving 5 bases not matched to a gene. CDR3 length: 16 residues. CDR3 sequence (DNA): TGTGCCAGCAGCTTAGCGTCCGGGACAGACTCCTACGAGCAGTACTTC. Translation: CASSLASGTDSYEQYF. Filled out from reference TRBV7-8 and TRBJ2-7, the complete variable domain reads GAGVSQSPRYKVAKRGQDVALRCDPISGHVSLFWYQQALGQGPEFLTYFQNEAQLDKSGLPSDRFFAERPEGSVSTLKIQRTQQEDSAVYLCASSLASGTDSYEQYFGPGTRLTVT.